The sequence of this T cell receptor (beta chain) was determined in a study of shared T cell receptors in the human thymus. Method: immunoSEQ multiplex PCR; TCRdb's copy keeps in-frame clones and lacks some. Among approximately 660,000 clones listed, 85% to 90% were seen once. Trimming left V 0 bases short and J 5 bases short, with 14 bases between. From germline, CDR1 is MNHEY and CDR2 SVGAGI. CDR3 length equals 15 residues. The same sample was also studied in work on human thymus T cells. That work states: Having surgery to correct congenital heart defects, healthy Finnish infants acted as the donors. Corrective cardiac surgery supplied the resected thymus tissue. There appeared to be biased usage of V and J genes in thymic and blood repertoires. There were highly overlapping thymic repertoires among unrelated individuals, as related research reported.

Input material: thymocytes. The receptor's source is a boy under two years old with a congenital heart defect. This chain connects TRBV6-5 to TRBJ2-7, with unresolved D. Here the CDR3 reads CASSYSRPVLDEQYF. CDR3 coding DNA: TGTGCCAGCAGTTACTCCCGCCCGGTACTGGACGAGCAGTACTTC.